The next 20 T cell receptor beta chains were all read from a single sample in a study of cytomegalovirus exposure and HLA in healthy donors. The PCR used 60 Vbeta and 13 Jbeta primers. Libraries were prepared by immunoSEQ multiplex PCR; TCRdb keeps only in-frame clonotypes and omits some of them. The sample shows over 150,000 clones, around 75% of them seen only once. The specimen was PBMCs. The receptors originated from a male donor in good health and CMV-seronegative.

This chain joins TRBV5-6 and TRBJ1-4, with D unclear. Trimming stripped 0 bases from V and 8 bases from J, with 11 bases between. The V gene's germline CDR1 is SGHDT and CDR2 YYEEEE. The CDR3 covers 14 residues. CDR3 nucleotides: TGTGCCAGCAGCTTGGAAGCGGCCAGGGAAAAACTGTTTTTT. This codes for CASSLEAAREKLFF.

The V call is TRBV27, the J call TRBJ2-7; 10 positions match TRBD2. The germline gives CDR1 MNHEY, CDR2 SMNVEV (reference sequence). Germline trimming cut 2 bases from V and 4 bases from J; bases unmatched to any gene: 14. There are 18 residues in the CDR3. CDR3 in DNA: TGTGCCAGCAGTTTAAGGGGGGGAGCGGGAGGGCCCGGTTACGAGCAGTACTTC. As protein: CASSLRGGAGGPGYEQYF.

This sequence joins TRBV19 and TRBJ1-2, with 10 bases lining up with TRBD1. CDR3 length: 17 residues. Germline CDR1 reads LNHDA; CDR2 reads SQIVND (reference sequence). Unmatched junction bases numbered 9, after V lost 5 bases and J lost 0 bases. DNA for the CDR3: TGTGCCAGTAGTCCACCCGGGACAGGGGCTGCTAACTATGGCTACACCTTC. Its translation is CASSPPGTGAANYGYTF.

The genes are TRBV6-1 and TRBJ2-5, with 8 positions matching TRBD2. The J call is doubtful: the DNA matches TRBJ2-7 better. The CDR3 loop spans 15 amino acids. Germline CDR1 MNHNS, CDR2 SASEGT. The CDR3 coding sequence is TGTGCCAGCAGTGAAACGAGCGGGAGCTTTTACGAGCAGTACTTC. Translated: CASSETSGSFYEQYF.

Only a few counts were recorded for this clone. The rearrangement uses TRBV7-9 and TRBJ2-5, with 7 bases identical to TRBD2. There are 17 residues in the CDR3. J was trimmed by 0 bases and V by 2 bases; bases with no gene match: 9. CDR1 is SEHNR, CDR2 FQNEAQ, per germline (reference sequence). CDR3 in DNA: TGTGCCAGCAGCTTATCCCAATTAGGGACTAACCAAGAGACCCAGTACTTC. Protein product: CASSLSQLGTNQETQYF.

This chain links TRBV4-1 with TRBJ2-3; TRBD2 might be the D (6 bases). The germline V and J ends were trimmed by 8 bases and 2 bases, with 14 bases remaining between them. This CDR3 is built from 14 residues. Germline V gives CDR1 MGHRA, CDR2 YSYEKL. As DNA, the CDR3 is TGCGCCAGCGCTCGGCCGGGAGACACAGATACGCAGTATTTT. Translating it yields CASARPGDTDTQYF.

The chain has TRBV15 and TRBJ1-3; D is unclear. The CDR3 is made up of 15 amino acids. Trimming removed 0 bases from V and 2 bases from J, with 8 bases in between. The germline V gene encodes CDR1 LNHNV and CDR2 YYDKDF (reference sequence). The CDR3 nucleotides are TGTGCCACCAGCAGAGATTCGGGAGCTGGAAACACCATATATTTT. Its translation is CATSRDSGAGNTIYF.

The V and J genes are TRBV9 and TRBJ2-3; 7 bases fit TRBD2. Trimming removed 7 bases from V and 2 bases from J; junction bases left unmatched: 4. CDR1 and CDR2 (germline): SGDLS, YYNGEE. The CDR3 is 13 amino acids. The CDR3 reads CASRGVYTDTQYF. As DNA, the CDR3 is TGTGCCAGCCGGGGGGTATACACAGATACGCAGTATTTT.

This sequence joins TRBV10-3 and TRBJ2-1, with TRBD2 as a possible D gene (6 bases). Germline lookup yields CDR1 ENHRY and CDR2 SYGVKD. The germline V and J ends were trimmed by 9 bases and 9 bases, with 15 bases remaining between them. The CDR3 runs 12 residues. CDR3 residues: CAMAPRGGEQFF. The CDR3 DNA is TGTGCCATGGCCCCGCGGGGCGGTGAGCAGTTCTTC.

The gene calls are TRBV5-1 and TRBJ1-2; the D gene is possibly TRBD1 (6 bases). Germline CDR1 reads SGHRS; CDR2 reads YFSETQ. Trimming cost V 4 bases and J 7 bases, with 17 bases left between them. CDR3 length: 14 amino acids. The CDR3: CASSLGTLKAGYTF. As DNA, the CDR3 is TGCGCCAGCAGCCTAGGGACATTGAAGGCTGGCTACACCTTC. The whole variable domain, remainder taken from reference TRBV5-1 and TRBJ1-2, is KAGVTQTPRYLIKTRGQQVTLSCSPISGHRSVSWYQQTPGQGLQFLFEYFSETQRNKGNFPGRFSGRQFSNSRSEMNVSTLELGDSALYLCASSLGTLKAGYTFGSGTRLTVV.

CDR3 coding DNA: TGTGCCAGCAGTGAGTACCTTGGTAACACTGAAGCTTTCTTT. It yields the protein CASSEYLGNTEAFF. V and J are TRBV28 and TRBJ1-1; D is unclear. Trimming took 5 bases from V and 2 from J, leaving 12 bases between them. CDR3 length: 14 residues. Germline assignment: CDR1 MDHEN and CDR2 SYDVKM.

CDR3 coding DNA: TGTGCCACCCTTAGCGGGAGCTCCTACAATGAGCAGTTCTTC. As protein: CATLSGSSYNEQFF. V is TRBV10-3 and J is TRBJ2-1; 9 bases match TRBD2. J was trimmed by 0 bases and V by 10 bases; bases with no gene match: 4. The CDR3 totals 14 residues. The V gene's germline CDR1 is ENHRY and CDR2 SYGVKD.

The V and J genes are TRBV4-2 and TRBJ1-3, with a weak D call TRBD1 (5 bases). V was clipped by 0 bases and J by 0 bases, with 9 bases between them. Germline CDR1 LGHNA, CDR2 YNFKEQ. CDR3 length equals 16 residues. The CDR3 reads CASSQEGTLSGNTIYF. DNA for the CDR3: TGTGCCAGCAGCCAAGAGGGGACTCTCTCTGGAAACACCATATATTTT.

The chain joins TRBV29-1 to TRBJ2-1; D remains ambiguous. This CDR3 has 13 amino acids. CDR1 and CDR2 (germline): SQVTM, ANQGSEA. Trimming removed 5 bases from V and 4 bases from J, with 12 bases in between. CDR3 DNA: TGCAGCGTTCTCGTCATCGGGTACAATGAGCAGTTCTTC. Translation: CSVLVIGYNEQFF.

V is TRBV4-3 and J is TRBJ2-1, with 11 bases aligning to TRBD2. This CDR3 spans 17 amino acids. The junction had 11 bases not matched to a gene; V was cut back by 1 base and J by 9 bases. Germline V gene data show CDR1 as LGHNA and CDR2 as YSLEER. The CDR3: CASSQGRGVAGGTEQFF. For the CDR3, the DNA is TGCGCCAGCAGCCAAGGGAGAGGAGTAGCGGGAGGGACTGAGCAGTTCTTC.

The chain joins TRBV27 to TRBJ1-5, with D maybe TRBD1 (5 bases). The germline gives CDR1 MNHEY, CDR2 SMNVEV (reference sequence). The CDR3 is made up of 14 amino acids. V lost 5 bases and J 2 bases, leaving 10 bases between the germline ends. The CDR3 region is CASSSRVGNQPQHF. CDR3 nucleotides: TGTGCCAGCAGTAGCAGGGTTGGCAATCAGCCCCAGCATTTT.

The rearrangement uses TRBV6-5 and TRBJ2-7; maybe TRBD2 (5 bases). The CDR3 is 13 amino acids. CDR1 and CDR2 (germline): MNHEY, SVGAGI. The V gene lost 5 bases and the J gene lost 4 bases, with 12 bases spanning the gap. The CDR3 reads CASSAASGYEQYF. CDR3 DNA sequence: TGTGCCAGCAGTGCTGCGAGCGGTTACGAGCAGTACTTC.

The chain joins TRBV2 to TRBJ2-5, with 10 nucleotides matching TRBD2. This CDR3 contains 16 residues. Germline V CDR1 and CDR2: SNHLY, FYNNEI. V dropped 3 bases and J dropped 4; count of bases not matched to a gene: 8. The CDR3 region is CASSERLAGARETQYF. In nucleotides, the CDR3 is TGTGCCAGCAGTGAGCGGCTAGCGGGAGCCCGAGAGACCCAGTACTTC. Combining the CDR3 with reference TRBV2 and TRBJ2-5 gives the whole variable domain EPEVTQTPSHQVTQMGQEVILRCVPISNHLYFYWYRQILGQKVEFLVSFYNNEISEKSEIFDDQFSVERPDGSNFTLKIRSTKLEDSAMYFCASSERLAGARETQYFGPGTRLLVL.

J is TRBJ1-5 and V is TRBV4-2, with D perhaps TRBD1 (5 bases). V gave up 4 bases and J gave up 4 bases, with 14 bases separating them. The germline CDR1 and CDR2 sequences are LGHNA and YNFKEQ. The CDR3 runs to 15 residues. The CDR3 here is CASSRGDGANQPQHF. DNA for the CDR3: TGTGCCAGCAGCCGCGGCGATGGGGCAAATCAGCCCCAGCATTTT.

The chain uses TRBV6-5 and TRBJ2-5, with D possibly matching TRBD2 (5 bases). V lost 0 bases to trimming and J lost 5 bases, with 13 bases between them. CDR3 length: 15 residues. Germline V CDR1 and CDR2: MNHEY, SVGAGI. CDR3 sequence: CASSYSILVAETQYF. Here the CDR3 DNA reads TGTGCCAGCAGTTACTCGATTTTAGTAGCGGAGACCCAGTACTTC.